The rows below give T cell receptor beta chains drawn from one sample of a study of blood T cell repertoires in COVID-19. The repertoire was sequenced with immunoSEQ multiplex PCR; TCRdb's copy has only in-frame clones and lacks some. The sample lists about 300,000 clones, 89% seen once, with about 1.8% in the top ten. Sequencing input: PBMCs or T cells enriched from blood (not recorded which). These receptors originate from a woman in her thirties or forties who had recovered from COVID-19. Both conserved end residues are part of each CDR3. A D gene is named only where the DNA matches it firmly. Some rows have no size entry. The others give once, few or many, or a class for an expanded clone.

clone_size,d_call,j_call,v_call,cdr3_aa,cdr3_nt
NA,NA,TRBJ2-3,TRBV5-1,CASSLGVSVSTDTQYF,TGCGCCAGCAGCTTGGGGGTTAGCGTAAGCACAGATACGCAGTATTTT
NA,TRBD1,TRBJ2-1,TRBV6-5,CASSYQGAYNEQFF,TGTGCCAGCAGTTATCAGGGGGCCTACAATGAGCAGTTCTTC
NA,NA,TRBJ2-7,TRBV29-1,CSVSGGGNYEQYF,TGCAGCGTTTCCGGGGGAGGTAACTACGAGCAGTACTTC
NA,NA,TRBJ2-2,TRBV7-9,CASSLVRQGSGELFF,TGTGCCAGCAGCTTAGTGAGGCAGGGGTCCGGGGAGCTGTTTTTT
NA,TRBD2,TRBJ2-1,TRBV4-3,CASSQGGLDVDEQFF,TGCGCCAGCAGCCAAGGGGGACTAGATGTCGATGAGCAGTTCTTC
NA,NA,TRBJ1-2,TRBV4-1,CASSQVAGGGYGYTF,TGCGCCAGCAGCCAAGTTGCGGGGGGGGGCTATGGCTACACCTTC
once,NA,TRBJ2-5,TRBV5-4,CASSVPGLTETQYF,TGTGCCAGCAGCGTGCCGGGACTGACAGAGACCCAGTACTTC
NA,NA,TRBJ1-2,TRBV5-4,CASSLRTDGQGGYTF,TGTGCCAGCAGCCTACGAACCGACGGTCAGGGTGGCTACACCTTC
NA,TRBD2,TRBJ2-7,TRBV7-3,CASSPTLAGVEEQYF,TGTGCCAGCAGCCCAACACTAGCGGGAGTAGAAGAGCAGTACTTC
NA,TRBD1,TRBJ2-7,TRBV3-1/TRBV3-2,CASSQDGTGIYEQYF,TGTGCCAGCAGCCAAGATGGGACAGGCATCTACGAGCAGTACTTC
NA,NA,TRBJ1-5,TRBV19,CASSMMAGQRRQPQHF,TGTGCCAGTAGTATGATGGCAGGGCAACGTAGGCAGCCCCAGCATTTT
NA,TRBD1,TRBJ1-5,TRBV5-1,CASSMTGVDSNQPQHF,TGCGCCAGCAGCATGACAGGGGTCGATAGCAATCAGCCCCAGCATTTT
NA,TRBD1,TRBJ1-5,TRBV7-8,CASSLFRQGAIGNQPQHF,TGTGCCAGCAGCTTATTCCGACAGGGGGCTATTGGCAATCAGCCCCAGCATTTT
NA,NA,TRBJ2-2,TRBV7-8,CASSLYEGTGELFF,TGTGCCAGCAGCTTATACGAGGGAACCGGGGAGCTGTTTTTT
few,NA,TRBJ1-5,TRBV3-1/TRBV3-2,CASSQPPGPQHF,TGTGCCAGCAGCCAACCTCCGGGGCCCCAGCATTTT
many,NA,TRBJ1-2,TRBV7-9,CASSSKTALYGYTF,TGTGCCAGCAGCTCAAAGACAGCACTCTATGGCTACACCTTC
NA,NA,TRBJ2-6,TRBV19,CASSIGRAGANVLTF,TGTGCCAGTAGTATAGGCAGGGCCGGGGCCAACGTCCTGACTTTC
once,NA,TRBJ1-1,TRBV19,CASSPVGGYNTEAFF,TGTGCCAGTAGTCCAGTAGGGGGTTACAACACTGAAGCTTTCTTT
NA,TRBD1,TRBJ1-6,TRBV6-5,CASSYRTGASPLHF,TGTGCCAGCAGTTATCGGACAGGGGCATCACCCCTCCACTTT
few,NA,TRBJ1-2,TRBV29-1,CSVVVSNYGYTF,TGCAGCGTTGTCGTCAGTAACTATGGCTACACCTTC
NA,TRBD2,TRBJ2-3,TRBV7-2,CASSLAAGGTDTQYF,TGTGCCAGCAGCTTAGCAGCGGGAGGGACAGATACGCAGTATTTT
NA,NA,TRBJ1-5,TRBV5-4,CASSSGGGLSNQPQHF,TGTGCCAGCAGTTCCGGTGGGGGCTTGAGCAATCAGCCCCAGCATTTT
NA,NA,TRBJ2-7,TRBV18,CASSLPPGALSYEQYF,TGTGCCAGCTCACTTCCCCCAGGGGCACTTAGCTACGAGCAGTACTTC
once,TRBD1,TRBJ1-5,TRBV29-1,CSVEETGGNQPQHF,TGCAGCGTTGAAGAGACAGGGGGGAATCAGCCCCAGCATTTT
NA,NA,TRBJ1-2,TRBV18,CASSPGANYGYTF,TGTGCCAGCTCACCCGGGGCTAACTATGGCTACACCTTC
NA,TRBD2,TRBJ2-2,TRBV11-2,CASRTQREGNTGELFF,TGTGCCAGCAGGACTCAGCGGGAGGGAAACACCGGGGAGCTGTTTTTT
once,TRBD1,TRBJ2-1,TRBV27,CASKTGGNEQFF,TGTGCCAGCAAAACAGGGGGCAATGAGCAGTTCTTC
NA,NA,TRBJ2-2,TRBV3-1/TRBV3-2,CASSLTSGKVITGELFF,TGTGCCAGCAGCCTAACGTCAGGGAAGGTCATCACCGGGGAGCTGTTTTTT
once,TRBD1,TRBJ1-4,TRBV5-1,CASSSTGYNEKLFF,TGCGCCAGCAGCTCGACAGGGTACAATGAAAAACTGTTTTTT
once,TRBD1,TRBJ1-2,TRBV9,CASSTYSGGVYGYTF,TGTGCCAGCAGCACCTACTCAGGGGGCGTTTATGGCTACACCTTC
NA,NA,TRBJ2-1,TRBV27,CASSFDRLKVF,TGTGCCAGCAGTTTCGACAGGTTAAAGGTCTTC
many,TRBD2,TRBJ2-7,TRBV5-1,CASSLSGSRSYEQYF,TGCGCCAGCAGCTTAAGCGGGAGTAGGTCCTACGAGCAGTACTTC
NA,NA,TRBJ1-4,TRBV2,CASSGQNEKLFF,TGTGCCAGCAGTGGGCAGAATGAAAAACTGTTTTTT
NA,TRBD1,TRBJ2-3,TRBV12-3/TRBV12-4,CASSWTGADTQYF,TGTGCCAGCAGTTGGACAGGGGCAGATACGCAGTATTTT
few,TRBD2,TRBJ2-5,TRBV11-3,CASSRLAGGETQYF,TGTGCCAGCAGCCGACTAGCGGGAGGGGAGACCCAGTACTTC
NA,TRBD1,TRBJ1-1,TRBV6-5,CASSYSGTERTEAFF,TGTGCCAGCAGTTACTCCGGGACAGAGAGGACTGAAGCTTTCTTT
NA,NA,TRBJ2-5,TRBV5-5,CASSLAISGGMTQETQYF,TGTGCCAGCAGCTTGGCCATTTCAGGGGGGATGACCCAAGAGACCCAGTACTTC
NA,TRBD1,TRBJ1-1,TRBV5-4,CASRAGTGGTEAFF,TGTGCCAGCAGGGCCGGGACAGGGGGCACTGAAGCTTTCTTT
NA,NA,TRBJ1-5,TRBV29-1,CSVGDGNQPQHF,TGCAGCGTTGGAGACGGGAATCAGCCCCAGCATTTT
NA,NA,TRBJ2-7,TRBV12-2,CASRFRQGAVHEQYF,TGTGCAAGTCGCTTCAGACAGGGGGCGGTCCACGAGCAGTACTTC
NA,TRBD1,TRBJ1-6,TRBV9,CASSERDRGNSPLHF,TGTGCCAGCAGCGAGCGGGACAGGGGGAATTCACCCCTCCACTTT
NA,TRBD1,TRBJ1-2,TRBV19,CASRGQGGGYTF,TGTGCCAGTAGGGGACAGGGTGGTGGCTACACCTTC
NA,NA,TRBJ2-3,TRBV27,CASRSSGVTDTQYF,TGTGCCAGCCGTAGTAGCGGTGTCACAGATACGCAGTATTTT
NA,TRBD1,TRBJ1-1,TRBV5-1,CASSWDRPNTEAFF,TGCGCCAGCAGCTGGGACAGGCCGAATACTGAAGCTTTCTTT
NA,TRBD2,TRBJ2-1,TRBV9,CASSDWTSGRFGNEQFF,TGTGCCAGCAGCGATTGGACTAGCGGGAGGTTTGGCAATGAGCAGTTCTTC
NA,TRBD1,TRBJ1-2,TRBV6-1,CASSEKIWGITGDYGYTF,TGTGCCAGCAGTGAAAAGATATGGGGGATTACAGGGGACTATGGCTACACCTTC
NA,TRBD1,TRBJ1-2,TRBV7-8,CASSYDRGGGYTF,TGTGCCAGCAGCTATGACAGGGGAGGAGGCTACACCTTC
NA,TRBD1,TRBJ1-1,TRBV6-2/TRBV6-3,CASSYFRTGGNTEAFF,TGTGCCAGCAGTTACTTTAGGACAGGAGGTAACACTGAAGCTTTCTTT